The present TCR beta chain was sequenced within a study of T cell repertoires in cytomegalovirus infection (dated by TCRdb to 2018 to 2020). Describing the broader study: Peptide stimulations targeted recently identified HLA-C-restricted CMV epitopes, whose presentation resists viral immunomodulation, together with well-studied HLA-B-restricted epitopes. Because public TCR beta signatures pointed to carriage of CMV infection together with the matching HLA type, the HLA type of each donor mattered for the analysis.

The instrument was an Illumina HiSeq 1500. The public reads were quality trimmed at Q25 with fastp and then assembled into clones with MiXCR by TCRdb, keeping productive beta chains. Records with the same CDR3 protein are collapsed into one entry carrying the most frequent genes and DNA. Recorded for this sample are over 250,000 distinct CDR3 sequences; 20% to 25% of them occurred a single time. Roughly 19% of the sample belongs to the ten largest clones. The sample's treatment or condition label, decoded: in vitro stimulation with specific CMV peptide epitopes to enrich CMV-specific T cells. The full study reports these points: In both this cohort and an independent cohort of more than 350 donors, the cumulative frequency of public TCR beta family members distinguished carriers of CMV infection plus the relevant HLA type. In the ex vivo response, HLA-C-restricted CMV-specific TCR beta clonotypes were dominant, and in two of eight donors the single most frequent clonotype came from this HLA-C-restricted group.

The germline V gene supplies CDR1 SGHAT and CDR2 FQNNGV. The CDR3 goes from the cysteine to the phenylalanine over 15 residues. The CDR3 DNA has 45 bases and is translated from base 1. Remarks on this clonotype: This receptor's antigen is unknown. Germline is not matched at one junction end, which may reflect a read error.

The material sequenced was cultured PBMCs, taken from culture after CMV antigen stimulation. Recombination connected TRBV11-2 to TRBJ2-2; the D gene cannot be resolved reliably. This TCR was recovered from a human donor in good health (CMV status not recorded). Some clones in this sample may be carry-over from other donors' samples. The nucleotides read TGTGCCACCAGCTTTGGAGCGTTGAACACCGGGGAGCTGTTTTTT. It translates to CATSFGALNTGELFF.